The entry that follows covers one TCR beta chain sequence. Its specificity is unknown. This entry belongs to a study of vaccination and CD4 T cells after COVID-19. For the study at large: Cells were stimulated with overlapping spike peptides from SARS-CoV-2, HCoV-NL63, HCoV-OC43 and HCoV-229E. A CEFX pool, an HIV-1 Nef pool, or else no peptide went into the control cultures.

CDR3 size: 15 residues. The V gene's germline CDR1 is SGHNT and CDR2 YYREEE (reference sequence). V lost 4 bases, J lost 4 bases, and 16 bases lay in between. Treatment here: approximately nine-day PBMC culture with coronavirus spike peptide pools or control peptides (ViraFEST assay). Negative selection yielded CD4+ T cells from day-10 cultures. Scientists ran DNA taken from cultured CD4+ T cells through the Oncomine TCR Beta short-read assay for sequencing. Via MiXCR, TCRdb re-called the PCR reads, giving one row per CDR3 protein. The data show 20,000 to 25,000 distinct CDR3 sequences, roughly 52% seen once.

This TCR was sampled from a human donor who had recovered from COVID-19. The rearrangement links TRBV5-4 to TRBJ2-3; tentatively, D is TRBD1 (5 bases). The sequenced material came from CD4+ T cells from blood, cultured in vitro. This CDR3 is CASSPNPPGSDTQYF. In DNA form, the CDR3 reads TGTGCCAGCAGCCCTAACCCCCCAGGGTCAGATACGCAGTATTTT.